This TCR beta chain was retrieved from a study of cytomegalovirus exposure and HLA in healthy donors. Use of 60 Vbeta and 13 Jbeta primers characterized the PCR. The table came from immunoSEQ multiplex PCR; TCRdb's copy has only in-frame clones and leaves some out. Here the sample spans some 150,000 clones, 70% to 85% being singletons. CDR3 size: 13 residues. Trimming cost V 6 bases and J 4 bases, with 11 bases left between them. Germline V gene lookup returns CDR1 MNHEY and CDR2 SVGAGI. Study conclusions and caveats: Later analysis demonstrated an association between a missense DCLRE1C variant and TCR beta V- and J-gene trimming. It was reported that TCR beta sequences correctly inferred the HLA-A and HLA-B alleles for most subjects.

Remarks on this clone: Its antigen remains unknown.

Donors were ostensibly healthy at sampling, although undocumented immune exposures were probable. The chain recombines TRBV6-5 with TRBJ2-3, with a tentative D call TRBD1 (5 bases). The receptor was isolated from a man in his forties or fifties in good health and CMV-seronegative. The sequencing input was PBMCs. The CDR3 nucleotides read TGTGCCAGCAGAAAAGAAGGGGCAGATACGCAGTATTTT. Translation gives CASRKEGADTQYF.